Listed here are 15 T cell receptor beta chains from one sample, sequenced in a study of T-cell reconstitution after alpha-beta-depleted transplantation in children (dated by TCRdb to between 2015 and 2016). Library preparation was by PCR. The data were produced on an Illumina HiSeq 2500. TCR library preparation used molecular barcoding, with unique molecular identifiers applied to normalize quantification of the TCRbeta repertoire. Using fastp trimming at Q25 and MiXCR clonotype assembly, TCRdb reanalyzed the public sequencing data and kept in-frame beta chains. Rows are combined by CDR3 protein, so each entry shows the most common genes and DNA. The sample profile shows over 550,000 distinct CDR3 sequences; roughly a tenth of them were found once. The top ten clonotypes cover less than 5% of the sample. This specimen was PBMCs from the stem cell graft donor, taken from the stem cell graft. The receptors shown here come from a human donor who donated a stem cell graft to a child with acute myeloid leukemia.

The rearrangement uses TRBV12-3 or TRBV12-4 and TRBJ2-7; D is perhaps TRBD2 (6 bases). V dropped 5 bases and J dropped 2 bases, with 13 bases sitting between them. The CDR3 spans 14 residues. CDR3 protein: CASSVSGTPYEQYF. For the CDR3, the DNA is TGTGCCAGCAGTGTTAGCGGTACTCCCTACGAGCAGTACTTC.

This clonotype has at least ten counts. The chain combines TRBV7-2 with TRBJ2-3; 9 bases are a match to TRBD2. V lost 5 bases, J lost 5 bases, and 8 bases stayed unmatched. Germline CDR1 is SGHTA and CDR2 is FQGNSA. This CDR3 spans 15 amino acids. The CDR3 coding sequence is TGTGCCAGCAGCCCAAGACTAGCGGAGGGAGATACGCAGTATTTT. Residues: CASSPRLAEGDTQYF.

This clonotype was observed at least ten times. The gene calls are TRBV15 and TRBJ2-2; no clear D gene. Trimming took 3 bases from V and 5 from J, leaving 10 bases between them. This CDR3 spans 14 amino acids. CDR1 and CDR2 (germline): LNHNV, YYDKDF (reference sequence). The CDR3 sequence: CATSRDPTTGELFF. As DNA, the CDR3 is TGTGCCACCAGCAGGGACCCTACGACCGGGGAGCTGTTTTTT.

There are many counts of this clonotype. V and J are TRBV29-1 and TRBJ2-1; 7 positions agree with TRBD1. Trimming cost V 7 bases and J 2 bases; bases outside gene matches: 11. CDR3 length: 15 residues. The germline V gene has CDR1 SQVTM and CDR2 ANQGSEA. The CDR3 loop reads CSADPGQITYNEQFF. The CDR3 DNA sequence: TGCAGCGCTGACCCGGGACAGATAACCTACAATGAGCAGTTCTTC.

A few counts support this clonotype. The chain is built from TRBV28 and TRBJ2-5; 10 bases are a match to TRBD1. The CDR3 extends over 18 amino acids. With 4 bases clipped from V and 6 bases from J, the junction kept 17 bases outside the gene matches. CDR1 and CDR2 from the germline V gene are MDHEN and SYDVKM. The CDR3 protein is CASSSPYPDRGLGKTQYF. In DNA form, the CDR3 reads TGTGCCAGCAGTTCCCCTTATCCCGACAGGGGGCTGGGGAAGACCCAGTACTTC.

Only a few counts were recorded for this clonotype. The chain carries TRBV3-1 and TRBJ1-1; the D is unclear. The CDR3 length is 13 residues. CDR1 and CDR2 (germline): LGHDT, YNNKEL (reference sequence). Trimming left V 4 bases short and J 0 bases short, with 6 bases between. CDR3: CASSPIVNTEAFF. In DNA form, the CDR3 reads TGTGCCAGCAGCCCTATTGTGAACACTGAAGCTTTCTTT.

This clonotype was detected a few times. The chain uses TRBV7-2 and TRBJ1-4, with unresolved D. Trimming took off 1 base at V and 4 bases at J, with 7 bases between the two ends. From germline, CDR1 is SGHTA and CDR2 FQGNSA. The CDR3 spans 14 residues. The CDR3 DNA follows: TGTGCCAGCAGCTTAGTAGGGCTTAATGAAAAACTGTTTTTT. It yields the protein CASSLVGLNEKLFF.

This clonotype has a count of ten or more. The chain employs TRBV5-5 and TRBJ1-6, with a weak D call TRBD1 (6 bases). The CDR3 contains 15 residues. Germline V gene data show CDR1 as SGHKS and CDR2 as YYEKEE (reference sequence). V was cut by 3 bases and J by 14 bases, with 21 bases left in between. CDR3 in amino acids: CASSWSADSRGTLHF. In nucleotides, the CDR3 is TGTGCCAGCAGCTGGAGCGCGGACAGTCGTGGGACCCTCCACTTT.

This clonotype has only a few counts. The rearrangement links TRBV20-1 to TRBJ2-7, with unresolved D. The CDR3 consists of 13 residues. V gave up 2 bases and J gave up 4 bases, with 12 bases separating them. Germline CDR1 is DFQATT and CDR2 is SNEGSKA (reference sequence). The CDR3 loop reads CSARKVVGYEQYF. Written as DNA, the CDR3 is TGCAGTGCTAGAAAGGTAGTCGGTTACGAGCAGTACTTC.

This sequence joins TRBV5-6 and TRBJ2-7, with TRBD1 as a possible D gene (6 bases). The CDR3 length is 13 residues. In germline, CDR1 is SGHDT, CDR2 YYEEEE. V lost 3 bases and J lost 9, with 16 bases in between. This CDR3 reads CASSSTGGLGQYF. CDR3 in DNA: TGTGCCAGCAGCTCGACAGGCGGACTGGGGCAGTACTTC. Complete variable domain (other parts from reference TRBV5-6 and TRBJ2-7): DAGVTQSPTHLIKTRGQQVTLRCSPKSGHDTVSWYQQALGQGPQFIFQYYEEEERQRGNFPDRFSGHQFPNYSSELNVNALLLGDSALYLCASSSTGGLGQYFGPGTRLTVT.

The V and J genes are TRBV6-1 and TRBJ1-6, with 7 bases lining up with TRBD1. The germline gives CDR1 MNHNS, CDR2 SASEGT. The CDR3 consists of 15 residues. The trim removed 10 bases at V and 4 bases at J, leaving 10 bases unmatched. DNA for the CDR3: TGTGCCACCCGACGGGACAGCCTATATAATTCACCCCTCCACTTT. Translation gives CATRRDSLYNSPLHF.

The sample holds a few counts of this clonotype. V usage is TRBV27 and J usage is TRBJ2-7; D is undetermined. The germline gives CDR1 MNHEY, CDR2 SMNVEV (reference sequence). The CDR3 has 13 residues. Between the trimmed V and J ends, which lost 0 bases and 6 bases, there was a span of 9 bases. CDR3 nucleotides: TGTGCCAGCAGTTTATCGTACTATCTCGAGCAGTACTTC. Its protein is CASSLSYYLEQYF.

This sequence joins TRBV28 and TRBJ2-3; D ambiguous. The ends were cut back, 3 bases at V and 6 bases at J, with 4 bases in the middle. CDR1 and CDR2 from the germline V gene are MDHEN and SYDVKM. The CDR3 has 11 amino acids. As DNA, the CDR3 is TGTGCCAGCAGTTTGTGGGATACGCAGTATTTT. Protein sequence: CASSLWDTQYF. Combining the CDR3 with reference TRBV28 and TRBJ2-3 gives the whole variable domain DVKVTQSSRYLVKRTGEKVFLECVQDMDHENMFWYRQDPGLGLRLIYFSYDVKMKEKGDIPEGYSVSREKKERFSLILESASTNQTSMYLCASSLWDTQYFGPGTRLTVL.

The chain has TRBV27 and TRBJ2-1; 7 nucleotides align to TRBD2. Germline V CDR1 and CDR2: MNHEY, SMNVEV (reference sequence). V lost 6 bases to trimming and J lost 12 bases; unmatched junction nucleotides: 20. This CDR3 is 16 amino acids long. The DNA of the CDR3 is TGTGCCAGCAGGCCTTGGCTAGCGGTCCCGCAGAGTGGGCAGTTCTTC. Amino acid sequence: CASRPWLAVPQSGQFF.

This clonotype came up many times. The V gene is TRBV6-2 or TRBV6-3, the J gene TRBJ2-7, with D unresolved. V shed 8 bases and J shed 3 bases, with 14 bases lying between them. The CDR3 is 13 amino acids. Germline-derived CDR1 and CDR2 are MNHEY and SVGEGT. As DNA, the CDR3 is TGTGCCAGCTACAAAGGCCCTAACTACGAGCAGTACTTC. Translation: CASYKGPNYEQYF.